Each of the 5 T cell receptor beta chains below was sequenced from the same sample in a study of blood T cell repertoires in COVID-19. Sequencing used immunoSEQ multiplex PCR; TCRdb keeps in-frame clones, though not all of them. The sample has over 250,000 clones; about 82% are singletons. Sequenced input: peripheral blood. These TCRs come from a man aged 50-60 years with active or convalescent COVID-19.

This chain links TRBV5-5 with TRBJ2-1; TRBD1 agrees at 7 bases. V gave up 0 bases and J gave up 0 bases; unmatched junction bases: 3. The CDR3 covers 16 residues. The germline V gene encodes CDR1 SGHKS and CDR2 YYEKEE (reference sequence). The CDR3 here is CASSLVYRGSYNEQFF. CDR3 DNA: TGTGCCAGCAGCTTGGTCTACAGGGGCTCCTACAATGAGCAGTTCTTC.

The chain joins TRBV4-1 to TRBJ2-2, with D perhaps TRBD1 (6 bases). V dropped 4 bases and J dropped 0 bases, with 12 bases sitting between them. The CDR3 runs to 16 residues. Germline CDR1 reads MGHRA; CDR2 reads YSYEKL. The CDR3 reads CASSLSGTTNTGELFF. The DNA of the CDR3 is TGCGCCAGCAGCCTTTCCGGGACAACGAACACCGGGGAGCTGTTTTTT.

V gene TRBV19 combines with J gene TRBJ2-1; possibly TRBD2 for D (6 bases). Trimming stripped 6 bases from V and 3 bases from J, with 12 bases between. CDR3 length equals 14 residues. Germline V gene sequence: CDR1 LNHDA, CDR2 SQIVND (reference sequence). CDR3 in DNA: TGTGCCAGTAGCCCCCTGGGGGGCTACAATGAGCAGTTCTTC. Translating gives CASSPLGGYNEQFF.

The genes are TRBV2 and TRBJ2-1; TRBD2 agrees at 9 bases. Germline V gene lookup returns CDR1 SNHLY and CDR2 FYNNEI. The trim removed 6 bases at V and 3 bases at J, leaving 6 bases unmatched. This CDR3 has 15 residues. CDR3 in DNA: TGTGCCAGCAGAACCGGGACTAGCAGCTACAATGAGCAGTTCTTC. As protein: CASRTGTSSYNEQFF.

This clone was picked up one time. The chain combines TRBV20-1 with TRBJ2-5; TRBD1 aligns across 7 bases. Germline V CDR1 and CDR2: DFQATT, SNEGSKA (reference sequence). Trimming removed 5 bases from V and 4 bases from J; junction bases left unmatched: 1. The CDR3 contains 11 residues. CDR3 region: CSAGDRETQYF. CDR3 sequence (DNA): TGCAGTGCTGGGGACAGAGAGACCCAGTACTTC.